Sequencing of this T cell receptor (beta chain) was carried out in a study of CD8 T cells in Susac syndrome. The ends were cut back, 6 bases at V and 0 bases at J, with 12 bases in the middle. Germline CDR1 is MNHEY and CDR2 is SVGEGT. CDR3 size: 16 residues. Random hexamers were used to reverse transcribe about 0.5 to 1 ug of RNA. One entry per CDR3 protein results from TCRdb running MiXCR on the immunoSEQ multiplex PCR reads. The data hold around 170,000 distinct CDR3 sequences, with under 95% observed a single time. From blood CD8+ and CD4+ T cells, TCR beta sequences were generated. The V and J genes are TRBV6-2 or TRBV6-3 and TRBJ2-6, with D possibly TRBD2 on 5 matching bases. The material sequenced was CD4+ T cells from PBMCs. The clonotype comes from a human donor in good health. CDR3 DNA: TGTGCCAGCAGGAGGAGGAACCCCTCTGGGGCCAACGTCCTGACTTTC. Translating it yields CASRRRNPSGANVLTF.